These 6 T cell receptor beta chains came from one sample sequenced in a study of HIV-infected patients and healthy controls. About 500 ng RNA was reverse transcribed with alpha and beta constant-region primers. Using multiplexing indices, alpha and beta chain libraries were generated apart by chain-specific third strand synthesis. TCRdb used MiXCR to reprocess the 5' RACE reads, holding one entry per CDR3 protein. The repertoire has 12,000 or so distinct CDR3 sequences, 9.3% of them found once; the top ten carry 23%. Whole blood was used without fractionation, so all unsorted peripheral T cells were included. Material: blood, obtained before antiretroviral therapy. All receptors derive from an adult with HIV infection. The donor label of this sample is uncertain.

In its sample, this clonotype was seen many times. The chain's CDR3 is CASSAPDINQPQHF. Here the CDR3 DNA reads TGTGCCAGTAGTGCCCCGGACATCAATCAGCCCCAGCATTTT. The rearrangement joins TRBV19 to TRBJ1-5; D is perhaps TRBD1 (5 bases). The CDR3 is 14 amino acids. V lost 5 bases, J lost 3 bases, and 11 bases lay in between. CDR1 and CDR2 (germline): LNHDA, SQIVND (reference sequence).

This clonotype was found many times. The V and J genes are TRBV12-3 or TRBV12-4 and TRBJ2-1; the D is unclear. The CDR3 has 14 amino acids. V was shortened by 3 bases and J by 7 bases, with 13 bases between the two germline ends. CDR3 sequence reads: CASSFQVVGNEQFF. CDR3 sequence (DNA): TGTGCCAGCAGTTTTCAAGTTGTCGGGAATGAGCAGTTCTTC.

Many counts were recorded for this clonotype. The V call is TRBV2, the J call TRBJ1-2; 7 bases agree with TRBD1. Germline V gene lookup returns CDR1 SNHLY and CDR2 FYNNEI. This CDR3 has 16 amino acids. Losses at the gene ends were 7 bases for V and 3 bases for J; bases not matched to a gene: 14. The chain's CDR3 is CASNLGVGRGDYGYTF. CDR3 DNA sequence: TGTGCCAGCAATCTGGGGGTGGGCAGGGGGGACTATGGCTACACCTTC.

This clonotype was recorded many times. The J gene is TRBJ2-1, the V gene TRBV7-8; 7 bases agree with TRBD2. The length of the CDR3 is 16 residues. J was trimmed by 2 bases and V by 1 base; bases with no gene match: 5. Germline V lookup: CDR1 SGHVS, CDR2 FQNEAQ. As DNA, the CDR3 is TGTGCCAGCAGCTTAGTCGGCGGGAGTACCTACAATGAGCAGTTCTTC. It is translated as CASSLVGGSTYNEQFF.

This clonotype was observed many times. The CDR3: CAWSFDREVAEAFF. In DNA form, the CDR3 reads TGTGCCTGGAGTTTCGACAGGGAGGTCGCTGAAGCTTTCTTT. The chain carries TRBV30 and TRBJ1-1; 7 bases agree with TRBD1. CDR3 length: 14 residues. V lost 2 bases and J lost 6; bases outside the gene matches: 9. Per germline, CDR1 GTSNPN and CDR2 SVGIG (reference sequence).

This chain joins TRBV12-3 or TRBV12-4 and TRBJ1-2; perhaps TRBD1 as D (6 bases). CDR3 length: 13 residues. Trimming left V 7 bases short and J 5 bases short, with 14 bases between. CDR3 nucleotides: TGTGCCAGCACCCGGGGGCGAGGGTATGGCTACACCTTC. The encoded protein is CASTRGRGYGYTF.